These T cell receptor beta chains were read from a single sample in a study of regulatory T cells in long-lasting Graves disease. TCRdb passed the multiplex PCR reads through MiXCR, listing each CDR3 protein once. The sample shows fewer than 450,000 distinct CDR3 sequences, around 20% of them seen only once. Sequences were derived from peripheral blood mononuclear cells (PBMCs), sampled when the disease was refractory, from a patient treated with antithyroid drugs. The receptors shown here come from a female donor with Graves disease. The CDR3 runs from the conserved cysteine through the conserved F or W. Fields, in order: D gene, clone size, J gene, V gene, CDR3 protein, CDR3 DNA. D genes are given only for firm matches. Where a row states a size, it is once, few, many or the class of an expanded clone; other rows omit it.

d_call: TRBD1
clone_size: few
j_call: TRBJ2-2
v_call: TRBV5-1
cdr3_aa: CASRPGTANTGELFF
cdr3_nt: TGCGCCAGCAGACCCGGGACAGCTAACACCGGGGAGCTGTTTTTT

d_call: -
clone_size: many
j_call: TRBJ1-5
v_call: TRBV6-1
cdr3_aa: CASSDRIARRNQPQHF
cdr3_nt: TGTGCCAGCAGCGACCGTATTGCCCGACGGAATCAGCCCCAGCATTTT

d_call: TRBD2
clone_size: -
j_call: TRBJ2-7
v_call: TRBV6-2/TRBV6-3
cdr3_aa: CASTYNSGRNLYF
cdr3_nt: TGTGCCAGCACCTACAATAGCGGGAGGAATCTGTACTTC

d_call: TRBD1
clone_size: -
j_call: TRBJ1-2
v_call: TRBV28
cdr3_aa: CASSLGTGGTYGYTF
cdr3_nt: TGTGCCAGCAGTTTGGGGACAGGGGGCACATATGGCTACACCTTC

d_call: -
clone_size: many
j_call: TRBJ1-1
v_call: TRBV28
cdr3_aa: CASSLIGSGNTEAFF
cdr3_nt: TGTGCCAGCAGTTTGATAGGGTCGGGGAACACTGAAGCTTTCTTT

d_call: -
clone_size: few
j_call: TRBJ2-7
v_call: TRBV28
cdr3_aa: CASSLPGDYEQYF
cdr3_nt: TGTGCCAGCAGTTTGCCAGGGGACTACGAGCAGTACTTC

d_call: TRBD2
clone_size: many
j_call: TRBJ2-5
v_call: TRBV6-1
cdr3_aa: CASSPLTGTSGEETQYF
cdr3_nt: TGTGCCAGCAGTCCGTTGACCGGGACTAGCGGAGAAGAGACCCAGTACTTC

d_call: -
clone_size: many
j_call: TRBJ1-1
v_call: TRBV29-1
cdr3_aa: CSVEKDTGREAFF
cdr3_nt: TGCAGCGTTGAAAAGGACACAGGGCGCGAAGCTTTCTTT

d_call: -
clone_size: -
j_call: TRBJ2-1
v_call: TRBV15
cdr3_aa: CATSGYRVSYNEQFF
cdr3_nt: TGTGCCACCAGCGGATACAGGGTTTCCTACAATGAGCAGTTCTTC

d_call: -
clone_size: few
j_call: TRBJ2-5
v_call: TRBV7-3
cdr3_aa: CASNPAGAGGETQYF
cdr3_nt: TGTGCCAGCAACCCCGCCGGGGCAGGTGGAGAGACCCAGTACTTC

d_call: -
clone_size: -
j_call: TRBJ1-5
v_call: TRBV28
cdr3_aa: CASSYPQPQHF
cdr3_nt: TGTGCCAGCAGTTACCCCCAGCCCCAGCATTTT

d_call: TRBD1
clone_size: few
j_call: TRBJ1-4
v_call: TRBV19
cdr3_aa: CASSPPTGTAKEKLFF
cdr3_nt: TGTGCCAGTAGTCCCCCCACGGGGACAGCGAAAGAAAAACTGTTTTTT

d_call: TRBD1
clone_size: many
j_call: TRBJ1-2
v_call: TRBV2
cdr3_aa: CASRGTGEGYTF
cdr3_nt: TGTGCCAGCAGGGGGACAGGGGAAGGCTACACCTTC

d_call: -
clone_size: -
j_call: TRBJ1-6
v_call: TRBV29-1
cdr3_aa: CSVGDKYNSPLHF
cdr3_nt: TGCAGCGTCGGAGACAAGTATAATTCACCCCTCCACTTT

d_call: -
clone_size: many
j_call: TRBJ1-1
v_call: TRBV12-3/TRBV12-4
cdr3_aa: CASSLDSIRMNTEAFF
cdr3_nt: TGTGCCAGCAGTCTCGACAGCATACGCATGAACACTGAAGCTTTCTTT

d_call: -
clone_size: -
j_call: TRBJ1-5
v_call: TRBV6-1
cdr3_aa: CASEGSSSNQPQHF
cdr3_nt: TGTGCCAGCGAAGGGTCGTCGAGCAATCAGCCCCAGCATTTT

d_call: -
clone_size: few
j_call: TRBJ1-1
v_call: TRBV25-1
cdr3_aa: CASSEYKGTEAFF
cdr3_nt: TGTGCCAGCAGTGAATATAAGGGCACTGAAGCTTTCTTT

d_call: TRBD1
clone_size: few
j_call: TRBJ2-7
v_call: TRBV18
cdr3_aa: CASSPPVQGATEQYF
cdr3_nt: TGTGCCAGCTCACCACCGGTCCAGGGGGCAACCGAGCAGTACTTC

d_call: -
clone_size: many
j_call: TRBJ1-1
v_call: TRBV7-2
cdr3_aa: CASSLGGGEAFF
cdr3_nt: TGTGCCAGCAGCTTAGGCGGAGGTGAAGCTTTCTTT

d_call: TRBD1
clone_size: few
j_call: TRBJ1-5
v_call: TRBV10-3
cdr3_aa: CAISGGQGADQPQHF
cdr3_nt: TGTGCCATCAGTGGGGGACAGGGGGCCGATCAGCCCCAGCATTTT

d_call: -
clone_size: -
j_call: TRBJ1-1
v_call: TRBV20-1
cdr3_aa: CSAREAGGRNTEAFF
cdr3_nt: TGCAGTGCTAGAGAGGCAGGCGGTAGGAACACTGAAGCTTTCTTT

d_call: TRBD1
clone_size: -
j_call: TRBJ2-3
v_call: TRBV30
cdr3_aa: CAWKRDRGTDTQYF
cdr3_nt: TGTGCCTGGAAAAGGGACAGGGGAACAGATACGCAGTATTTT

d_call: TRBD2
clone_size: few
j_call: TRBJ2-7
v_call: TRBV6-2/TRBV6-3
cdr3_aa: CASSPLSHSGRNAYEQYF
cdr3_nt: TGTGCCAGCAGTCCACTATCTCATAGCGGGAGGAACGCCTACGAGCAGTACTTC

d_call: TRBD2
clone_size: many
j_call: TRBJ2-7
v_call: TRBV11-1
cdr3_aa: CASSRRTSNIGEQYF
cdr3_nt: TGTGCCAGCAGCCGTAGGACTAGCAATATTGGCGAGCAGTACTTC

d_call: TRBD1
clone_size: few
j_call: TRBJ2-1
v_call: TRBV5-1
cdr3_aa: CASGQGSYNEQFF
cdr3_nt: TGCGCCAGCGGACAGGGGTCCTACAATGAGCAGTTCTTC

d_call: TRBD1
clone_size: -
j_call: TRBJ1-4
v_call: TRBV19
cdr3_aa: CASSPWTGALSFEKLFF
cdr3_nt: TGTGCCAGTAGTCCGTGGACAGGGGCCCTTTCTTTCGAAAAACTGTTTTTT

d_call: TRBD1
clone_size: many
j_call: TRBJ2-7
v_call: TRBV28
cdr3_aa: CASSFGTVGSYEQYF
cdr3_nt: TGTGCCAGCAGTTTCGGGACAGTTGGGTCCTACGAGCAGTACTTC

d_call: TRBD2
clone_size: many
j_call: TRBJ2-3
v_call: TRBV5-1
cdr3_aa: CASSLETSGDTQYF
cdr3_nt: TGCGCCAGCAGCTTGGAGACTAGCGGAGATACGCAGTATTTT

d_call: TRBD2
clone_size: -
j_call: TRBJ2-5
v_call: TRBV6-1
cdr3_aa: CAGCPGLADQETQYF
cdr3_nt: TGTGCCGGGTGCCCGGGACTAGCGGATCAAGAGACCCAGTACTTC

d_call: -
clone_size: many
j_call: TRBJ1-5
v_call: TRBV7-8
cdr3_aa: CASSLALYSNQPQHF
cdr3_nt: TGTGCCAGCAGCTTAGCCTTATATAGCAATCAGCCCCAGCATTTT

d_call: -
clone_size: few
j_call: TRBJ2-5
v_call: TRBV9
cdr3_aa: CASSAGPGRETQYF
cdr3_nt: TGTGCCAGCAGCGCAGGCCCTGGTCGAGAGACCCAGTACTTC

d_call: TRBD2
clone_size: many
j_call: TRBJ2-7
v_call: TRBV12-3/TRBV12-4
cdr3_aa: CASSSLAGVAEQYF
cdr3_nt: TGTGCCAGCAGTTCCTTAGCGGGAGTTGCCGAGCAGTACTTC

d_call: -
clone_size: -
j_call: TRBJ1-5
v_call: TRBV5-6
cdr3_aa: CASSLAYGTDQPQHF
cdr3_nt: TGTGCCAGCAGCTTGGCCTACGGGACCGATCAGCCCCAGCATTTT

d_call: -
clone_size: -
j_call: TRBJ2-3
v_call: TRBV7-9
cdr3_aa: CASSPIADNTDTQYF
cdr3_nt: TGTGCCAGCAGCCCAATAGCGGATAACACAGATACGCAGTATTTT

d_call: TRBD1
clone_size: -
j_call: TRBJ1-2
v_call: TRBV19
cdr3_aa: CASSIVGTDGYTF
cdr3_nt: TGTGCCAGTAGTATAGTCGGGACAGACGGCTACACCTTC

d_call: TRBD1
clone_size: -
j_call: TRBJ1-5
v_call: TRBV6-2/TRBV6-3
cdr3_aa: CASSRDRVRPQHF
cdr3_nt: TGTGCCAGCAGTCGGGACAGGGTACGGCCCCAGCATTTT

d_call: -
clone_size: -
j_call: TRBJ2-2
v_call: TRBV19
cdr3_aa: CASSQGHRTNTGELFF
cdr3_nt: TGTGCCAGTAGTCAGGGACACCGGACAAACACCGGGGAGCTGTTTTTT

d_call: -
clone_size: many
j_call: TRBJ1-1
v_call: TRBV28
cdr3_aa: CASSIRGNTEAFF
cdr3_nt: TGTGCCAGCAGCATTAGGGGGAACACTGAAGCTTTCTTT

d_call: -
clone_size: -
j_call: TRBJ2-7
v_call: TRBV27
cdr3_aa: CASRQETPYEQYF
cdr3_nt: TGTGCCAGCAGACAGGAGACTCCCTACGAGCAGTACTTC

d_call: TRBD2
clone_size: many
j_call: TRBJ2-7
v_call: TRBV28
cdr3_aa: CASSLSGRVYEQYF
cdr3_nt: TGTGCCAGCAGTCTAAGCGGGAGGGTATACGAGCAGTACTTC

d_call: -
clone_size: -
j_call: TRBJ2-2
v_call: TRBV19
cdr3_aa: CASIPTTANTGELFF
cdr3_nt: TGTGCCAGTATACCGACGACGGCAAACACCGGGGAGCTGTTTTTT

d_call: TRBD1
clone_size: many
j_call: TRBJ2-5
v_call: TRBV5-1
cdr3_aa: CASSLGGTGGETQYF
cdr3_nt: TGTGCCAGCAGTTTAGGGGGGACAGGGGGAGAGACCCAGTACTTC

d_call: -
clone_size: many
j_call: TRBJ2-5
v_call: TRBV6-1
cdr3_aa: CASSRSEQETQYF
cdr3_nt: TGTGCCAGCAGCCGGTCGGAACAAGAGACCCAGTACTTC

d_call: -
clone_size: many
j_call: TRBJ1-3
v_call: TRBV2
cdr3_aa: CASSSGNTIYF
cdr3_nt: TGTGCCAGCAGTTCTGGAAACACCATATATTTT

d_call: -
clone_size: -
j_call: TRBJ2-3
v_call: TRBV28
cdr3_aa: CASSFYLVEAGIHTDTQYF
cdr3_nt: TGTGCCAGCAGTTTTTATTTGGTCGAAGCGGGTATCCACACAGATACGCAGTATTTT

d_call: TRBD1
clone_size: few
j_call: TRBJ1-6
v_call: TRBV2
cdr3_aa: CASSAGQGVSPLHF
cdr3_nt: TGTGCCAGCAGTGCGGGACAGGGGGTGTCACCCCTCCACTTT

d_call: -
clone_size: -
j_call: TRBJ2-6
v_call: TRBV20-1
cdr3_aa: CSARDLTPPDQMGSGANVLTF
cdr3_nt: TGCAGTGCTAGAGATCTCACGCCCCCGGACCAGATGGGCTCTGGGGCCAACGTCCTGACTTTC

d_call: TRBD1
clone_size: -
j_call: TRBJ2-7
v_call: TRBV30
cdr3_aa: CAWDPGQRPRGSYEQYF
cdr3_nt: TGTGCCTGGGATCCGGGACAGCGGCCTCGCGGTTCCTACGAGCAGTACTTC

d_call: TRBD1
clone_size: -
j_call: TRBJ2-7
v_call: TRBV29-1
cdr3_aa: CSVGDRGSEQYF
cdr3_nt: TGCAGCGTTGGCGACAGGGGGTCCGAGCAGTACTTC

d_call: -
clone_size: few
j_call: TRBJ2-4
v_call: TRBV28
cdr3_aa: CASSSAGASWFFGKNIQYF
cdr3_nt: TGTGCCAGCAGTTCAGCCGGGGCTAGCTGGTTTTTCGGCAAAAACATTCAGTACTTC

d_call: TRBD2
clone_size: -
j_call: TRBJ2-7
v_call: TRBV5-1
cdr3_aa: CASSLWGKGSGRSEQYF
cdr3_nt: TGCGCCAGCAGCTTATGGGGGAAGGGTAGCGGGAGAAGCGAGCAGTACTTC

d_call: TRBD1
clone_size: few
j_call: TRBJ2-5
v_call: TRBV7-9
cdr3_aa: CASSLAGWDRVGWTPAQETQYF
cdr3_nt: TGTGCCAGCAGCTTAGCAGGTTGGGACAGGGTAGGTTGGACTCCGGCACAAGAGACCCAGTACTTC

d_call: -
clone_size: many
j_call: TRBJ1-5
v_call: TRBV12-3/TRBV12-4
cdr3_aa: CASRGSDLSNQPQHF
cdr3_nt: TGTGCCAGCAGGGGATCGGACCTTAGCAATCAGCCCCAGCATTTT

d_call: TRBD2
clone_size: -
j_call: TRBJ2-7
v_call: TRBV20-1
cdr3_aa: CSARDPSSGSEFYEQYF
cdr3_nt: TGCAGTGCTAGAGACCCCTCTAGCGGGAGTGAATTTTACGAGCAGTACTTC

d_call: TRBD1
clone_size: -
j_call: TRBJ1-2
v_call: TRBV9
cdr3_aa: CASSSAGQEYGYTF
cdr3_nt: TGTGCCAGCTCATCTGCGGGACAGGAATATGGCTACACCTTC

d_call: TRBD2
clone_size: many
j_call: TRBJ2-1
v_call: TRBV2
cdr3_aa: CASSGASGRDYNEQFF
cdr3_nt: TGTGCCAGCAGTGGAGCTAGCGGGAGGGATTACAATGAGCAGTTCTTC